This T cell receptor beta chain was sequenced for a study of CD8 T cells in ankylosing spondylitis. Broader study findings: With a CD8+ phenotype, disease-linked clones were relatively rare in peripheral blood. Significantly higher representation of disease-linked clones was reported for matched ankylosing spondylitis synovial fluid.

In germline, CDR1 is DFQATT, CDR2 SNEGSKA (reference sequence). The CDR3 runs to 19 residues. Notes on this clonotype: The antigen is undetermined. At one boundary the junction diverges from the germline segment, which might be a read error.

Molecular-barcoded quantitative 5'-RACE produced these TCR beta libraries. One entry per CDR3 protein, called by TCRdb with MiXCR from the 5' RACE reads. This sample yields roughly 130,000 distinct CDR3 sequences, of which 7% to 10% are seen a single time; more than 3% belongs to the top ten. The V and J genes are TRBV20-1 and TRBJ1-1, with D perhaps TRBD1 (5 bases). This receptor was taken from a male donor with ankylosing spondylitis or in good health (not recorded which). What was sequenced was blood, either unsorted or a sorted T cell fraction (not recorded which). CDR3 amino acids: CCARAPSQAAGLMNTEAFF. CDR3 nucleotides: TGCTGTGCTAGAGCCCCCTCTCAAGCGGCGGGGCTCATGAACACTGAAGCTTTCTTT.